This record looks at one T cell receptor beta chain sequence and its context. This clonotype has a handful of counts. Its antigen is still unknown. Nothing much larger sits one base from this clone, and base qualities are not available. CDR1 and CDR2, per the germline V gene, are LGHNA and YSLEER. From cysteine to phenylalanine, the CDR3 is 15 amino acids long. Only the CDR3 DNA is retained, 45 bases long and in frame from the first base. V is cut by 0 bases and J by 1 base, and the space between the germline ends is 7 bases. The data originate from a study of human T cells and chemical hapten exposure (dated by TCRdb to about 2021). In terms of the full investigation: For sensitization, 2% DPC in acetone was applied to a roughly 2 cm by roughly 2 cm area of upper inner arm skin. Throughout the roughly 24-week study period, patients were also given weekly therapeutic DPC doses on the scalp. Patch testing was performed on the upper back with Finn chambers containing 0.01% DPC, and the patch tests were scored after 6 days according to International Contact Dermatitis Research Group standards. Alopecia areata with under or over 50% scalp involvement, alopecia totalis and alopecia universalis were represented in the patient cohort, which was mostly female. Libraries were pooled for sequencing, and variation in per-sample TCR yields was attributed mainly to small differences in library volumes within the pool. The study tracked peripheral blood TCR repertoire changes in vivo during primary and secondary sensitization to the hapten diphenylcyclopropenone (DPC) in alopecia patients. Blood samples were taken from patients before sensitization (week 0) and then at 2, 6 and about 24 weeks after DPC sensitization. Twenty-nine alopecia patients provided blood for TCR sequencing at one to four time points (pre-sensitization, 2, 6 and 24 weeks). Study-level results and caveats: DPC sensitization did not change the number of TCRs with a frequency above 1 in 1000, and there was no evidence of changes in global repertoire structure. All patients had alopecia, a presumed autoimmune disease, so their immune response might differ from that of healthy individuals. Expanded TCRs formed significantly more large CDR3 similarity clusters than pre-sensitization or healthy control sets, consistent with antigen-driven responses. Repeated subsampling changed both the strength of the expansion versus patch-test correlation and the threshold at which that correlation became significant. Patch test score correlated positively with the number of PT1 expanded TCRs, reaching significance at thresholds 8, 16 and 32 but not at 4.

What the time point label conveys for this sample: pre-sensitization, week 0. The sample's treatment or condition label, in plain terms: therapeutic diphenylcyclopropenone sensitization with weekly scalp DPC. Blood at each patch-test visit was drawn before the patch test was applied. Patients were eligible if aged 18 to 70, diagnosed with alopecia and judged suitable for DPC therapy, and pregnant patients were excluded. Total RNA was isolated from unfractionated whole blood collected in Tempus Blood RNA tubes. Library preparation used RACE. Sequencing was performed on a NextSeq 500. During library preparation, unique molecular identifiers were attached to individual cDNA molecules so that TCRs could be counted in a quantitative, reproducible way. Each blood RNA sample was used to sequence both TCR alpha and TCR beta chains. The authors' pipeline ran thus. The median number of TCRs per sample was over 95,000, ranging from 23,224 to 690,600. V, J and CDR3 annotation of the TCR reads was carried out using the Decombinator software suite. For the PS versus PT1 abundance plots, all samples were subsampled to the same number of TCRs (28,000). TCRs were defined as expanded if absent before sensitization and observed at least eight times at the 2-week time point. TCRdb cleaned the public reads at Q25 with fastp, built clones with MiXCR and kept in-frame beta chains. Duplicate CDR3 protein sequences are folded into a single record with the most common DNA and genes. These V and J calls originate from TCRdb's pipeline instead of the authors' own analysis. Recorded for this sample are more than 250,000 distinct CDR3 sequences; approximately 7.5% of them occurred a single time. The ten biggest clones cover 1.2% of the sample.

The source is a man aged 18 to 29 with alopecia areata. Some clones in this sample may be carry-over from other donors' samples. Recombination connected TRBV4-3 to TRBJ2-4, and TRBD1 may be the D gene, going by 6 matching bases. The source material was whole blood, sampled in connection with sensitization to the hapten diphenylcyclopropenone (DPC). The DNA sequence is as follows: TGCGCCAGCAGCCAAGAGGGGGCCGCCAAAAACATTCAGTACTTC. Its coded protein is CASSQEGAAKNIQYF.